These T cell receptor beta chains were read from a single sample in a study of shared clonotypes between healthy human individuals. The repertoire was sequenced with immunoSEQ multiplex PCR; TCRdb's copy has only in-frame clones and lacks some. The data hold around 1.6 million clones, with around 98% observed a single time. Sequenced sample: naive CD4+ T cells sorted from blood. The receptors come from a man aged 30 to 45 in good health. The CDR3 runs from the conserved cysteine through the conserved F or W. The D gene is left open where the match is weak. Clone size, where shown, is once, few, many, or a class for clones that have expanded.

clone_size	j_call	cdr3_length	v_call	d_call	cdr3_nt	cdr3_aa
NA	TRBJ1-1	12	TRBV10-3	NA	TGTGCCATCAGTGCGGGGGGGGATGAAGCTTTCTTT	CAISAGGDEAFF
NA	TRBJ2-1	15	TRBV15	NA	TGTGCCACCAGCAGAGACTGGACTACTGGGTATGAGCAGTTCTTC	CATSRDWTTGYEQFF
NA	TRBJ2-5	12	TRBV30	TRBD1	TGTGCCTGGGGCAGGGGGCCGGAGACCCAGTACTTC	CAWGRGPETQYF
NA	TRBJ1-1	14	TRBV29-1	NA	TGCAGCGTCGTCAGCGCGGGGCTGAACACTGAAGCTTTCTTT	CSVVSAGLNTEAFF
NA	TRBJ2-7	15	TRBV28	TRBD1	TGTGCCAGCAGTTTATTAGGGACAGTTACCTACGAGCAGTACTTC	CASSLLGTVTYEQYF
NA	TRBJ1-1	14	TRBV28	TRBD1	TGTGCCAGCAGTCATCGGACAGGGGGCACTGAAGCTTTCTTT	CASSHRTGGTEAFF
NA	TRBJ2-3	17	TRBV14	TRBD2	TGTGCCAGCAGCCAAGTATTTGGCGGGAGGGCCACAGATACGCAGTATTTT	CASSQVFGGRATDTQYF
NA	TRBJ2-7	16	TRBV6-5	TRBD2	TGTGCCAGCAGTTACTCGAAACTAGCGGGCCCCTACGAGCAGTACTTC	CASSYSKLAGPYEQYF
NA	TRBJ2-7	15	TRBV5-4	TRBD1	TGTGCCAGCAGCGCGAGGCGGGACAGGGGGCCCGAGCAGTACTTC	CASSARRDRGPEQYF
NA	TRBJ2-3	12	TRBV7-2	NA	TGTGCCAGCGGACAGTACACAGATACGCAGTATTTT	CASGQYTDTQYF
NA	TRBJ2-7	12	TRBV2	NA	TGTGCCTCGGCGAGGGGAGAATACGAGCAGTACTTC	CASARGEYEQYF
NA	TRBJ2-1	13	TRBV2	NA	TGTGCCAGCAGTGAAGTGGTAGGGGGAGGTCTTTTCTTC	CASSEVVGGGLFF
NA	TRBJ1-3	15	TRBV19	TRBD1	TGTGCCAGTACCGCTGACAGGGCGGGAGGAAACACCATATATTTT	CASTADRAGGNTIYF
NA	TRBJ1-2	15	TRBV18	TRBD1	TGTGCCAGCTCGGGCCGGGACAGGGGCGGCTATGGCTACACCTTC	CASSGRDRGGYGYTF
NA	TRBJ2-1	13	TRBV9	NA	TGTGCCAGCAGCGTACAACCCGTGGGTGAGCAGTTCTTC	CASSVQPVGEQFF
NA	TRBJ2-1	16	TRBV28	TRBD2	TGTGCCAGCAGCCCTAGCGGGAGGGGGTCCTACAATGAGCAGTTCTTC	CASSPSGRGSYNEQFF
once	TRBJ1-1	14	TRBV7-3	NA	TGTGCCAGCAGCCCATGGGGGCAGGCGAACGAAGCTTTCTTT	CASSPWGQANEAFF
NA	TRBJ1-5	15	TRBV28	NA	TGTGCCAGCAGTGGCCGGGAATATAGCAATCAGCCCCAGCATTTT	CASSGREYSNQPQHF
NA	TRBJ1-1	11	TRBV20-1	NA	TGCAGTGCTAGTCGGAACACTGAAGCTTTCTTT	CSASRNTEAFF
NA	TRBJ2-7	15	TRBV5-1	TRBD2	TGCGCCAGCAGCTTGGTGCCTAGCGGGATCTACGAGCAGTACTTC	CASSLVPSGIYEQYF
NA	TRBJ2-5	13	TRBV9	NA	TGTGCCAGCAGCGCCAACCATCAAGAGACCCAGTACTTC	CASSANHQETQYF
NA	TRBJ1-1	13	TRBV6-1	NA	TGTGCCAGCAGTGAAATAATGGCGGGGGGGGCTTTCTTT	CASSEIMAGGAFF
NA	TRBJ2-3	11	TRBV5-1	NA	TGCGCCAGCGCTAGCGAGGATACGCAGTATTTT	CASASEDTQYF
NA	TRBJ1-1	16	TRBV6-5	TRBD1	TGTGCCAGCAGTTACTCAACGGGGACAGGGGGTGTTGAAGCTTTCTTT	CASSYSTGTGGVEAFF
NA	TRBJ2-1	12	TRBV7-2	NA	TGTGCCAGCAGCTTAGTATACAATGAGCAGTTCTTC	CASSLVYNEQFF
NA	TRBJ2-1	21	TRBV5-1	TRBD2	TGCGCCAGCAGCCTCAATCCAACTAGCGGGAGGCCCACAAGCTCCTACAATGAGCAGTTCTTC	CASSLNPTSGRPTSSYNEQFF
NA	TRBJ1-2	16	TRBV9	NA	TGTGCCAGCAGCGAGTACGCGGACTCCGGAGGCGGTGGCTACACCTTC	CASSEYADSGGGGYTF
NA	TRBJ2-5	15	TRBV5-1	NA	TGCGCCAGCAGAGAAGACCTACTGTACCAAGAGACCCAGTACTTC	CASREDLLYQETQYF
NA	TRBJ1-4	14	TRBV4-2	NA	TGTGCCAGCAGTCAGACAGGCACTAATGAAAAACTGTTTTTT	CASSQTGTNEKLFF
once	TRBJ2-7	16	TRBV25-1	NA	TGTGCCAGCAGTGAATTCGCGGGAAGAAGAACCTACGAGCAGTACTTC	CASSEFAGRRTYEQYF
NA	TRBJ2-2	11	TRBV28	NA	TGTGCCAGCGTGGGGGTCGGGGAGCTGTTTTTT	CASVGVGELFF
NA	TRBJ1-3	16	TRBV15	NA	TGTGCCACCAGCAGAGATCACCCACAGAGTGGAAACACCATATATTTT	CATSRDHPQSGNTIYF
NA	TRBJ2-1	16	TRBV11-3	TRBD2	TGTGCCAGCAGCTCCGGGGGGACGGTCTCCTACAATGAGCAGTTCTTC	CASSSGGTVSYNEQFF
NA	TRBJ2-3	15	TRBV14	NA	TGTGCCAGCAGCCAAGGAGGGTTGGGCACAGATACGCAGTATTTT	CASSQGGLGTDTQYF
once	TRBJ2-1	18	TRBV19	NA	TGTGCCAGTAGTAGGACCGACAGGGCTAGCGGCGTGGGCAATGAGCAGTTCTTC	CASSRTDRASGVGNEQFF
NA	TRBJ2-7	14	TRBV28	TRBD2	TGTGCCAGCAGGGGTAGCGGGAGAAGCTACGAGCAGTACTTC	CASRGSGRSYEQYF
NA	TRBJ2-3	15	TRBV28	NA	TGTGCCAGCAGTTTCTTGGACCGACCCACAGATACGCAGTATTTT	CASSFLDRPTDTQYF
NA	TRBJ1-4	16	TRBV7-2	TRBD1	TGTGCCAGCAGCCAGCAGGGGGTTGGCGCTTTTGAAAAACTGTTTTTT	CASSQQGVGAFEKLFF
NA	TRBJ2-2	14	TRBV30	NA	TGTGCCTGGTCGAGGCTAGCGCACGCCGGGGAGCTGTTTTTT	CAWSRLAHAGELFF
NA	TRBJ1-1	15	TRBV27	TRBD1	TGTGCCAGCAGTTTATCCCTGCATGAGGGGGCACGAGCTTTCTTT	CASSLSLHEGARAFF
NA	TRBJ1-3	17	TRBV9	NA	TGTGCCAGCAGCGTAGGAAGTCAGGGGAGCTCTGGAAACACCATATATTTT	CASSVGSQGSSGNTIYF
NA	TRBJ2-7	12	TRBV5-1	NA	TGCGCCAGCAGTTTGGAGCGAAACGAGCAGTACTTC	CASSLERNEQYF